This entry concerns a single T cell receptor beta chain. The data are from a study of T cell changes during pregnancy in multiple sclerosis. The CDR3 covers 18 residues. The germline CDR1 and CDR2 sequences are SEHNR and FQNEAQ (reference sequence). Trimming at V came to 3 bases and at J to 0 bases, leaving 7 bases not matched to a gene. Assay: immunoSEQ multiplex PCR; the TCRdb copy retains only in-frame clones and omits some. The sample gives 100,000 or so clones, roughly 91% of which show up once; around 4.1% is in the top ten. The chain links TRBV7-9 to TRBJ2-2; 10 bases are shared with TRBD1. The clonotype originates from a female donor with multiple sclerosis, enrolled in a pregnancy study. Here the sequenced sample was peripheral blood, taken in the first trimester of pregnancy. The CDR3: CASSFRDRGYTNTGELFF. DNA for the CDR3: TGTGCCAGCAGCTTCCGGGACAGGGGATATACGAACACCGGGGAGCTGTTTTTT.